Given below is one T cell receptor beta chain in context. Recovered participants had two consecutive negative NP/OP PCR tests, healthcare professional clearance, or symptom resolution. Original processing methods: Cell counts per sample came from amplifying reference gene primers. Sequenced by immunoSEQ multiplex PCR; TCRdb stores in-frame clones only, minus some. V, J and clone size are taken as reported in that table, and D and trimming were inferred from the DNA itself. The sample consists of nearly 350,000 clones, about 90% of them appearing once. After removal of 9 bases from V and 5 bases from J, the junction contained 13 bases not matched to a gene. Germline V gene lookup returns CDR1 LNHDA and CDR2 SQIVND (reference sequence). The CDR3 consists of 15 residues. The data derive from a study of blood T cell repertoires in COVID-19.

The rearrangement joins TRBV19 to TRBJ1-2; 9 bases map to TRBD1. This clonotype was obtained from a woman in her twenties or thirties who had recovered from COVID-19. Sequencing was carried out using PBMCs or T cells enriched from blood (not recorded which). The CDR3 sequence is CASHLRTGGVYGYTF. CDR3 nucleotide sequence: TGTGCCAGCCACCTTAGAACAGGGGGCGTTTATGGCTACACCTTC. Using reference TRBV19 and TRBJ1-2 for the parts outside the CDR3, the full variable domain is DGGITQSPKYLFRKEGQNVTLSCEQNLNHDAMYWYRQDPGQGLRLIYYSQIVNDFQKGDIAEGYSVSREKKESFPLTVTSAQKNPTAFYLCASHLRTGGVYGYTFGSGTRLTVV.